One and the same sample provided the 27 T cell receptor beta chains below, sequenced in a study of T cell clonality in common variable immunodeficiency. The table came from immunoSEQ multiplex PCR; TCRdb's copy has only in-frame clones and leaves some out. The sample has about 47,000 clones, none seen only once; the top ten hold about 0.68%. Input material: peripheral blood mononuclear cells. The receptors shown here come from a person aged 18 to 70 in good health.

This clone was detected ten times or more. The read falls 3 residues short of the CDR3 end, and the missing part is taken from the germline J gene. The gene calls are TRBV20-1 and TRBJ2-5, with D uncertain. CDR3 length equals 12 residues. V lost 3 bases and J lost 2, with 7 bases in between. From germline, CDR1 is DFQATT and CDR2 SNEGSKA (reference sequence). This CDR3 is CSASFLQETQYF. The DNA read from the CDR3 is TGCAGTGCTAGTTTCCTACAAGAGACC.

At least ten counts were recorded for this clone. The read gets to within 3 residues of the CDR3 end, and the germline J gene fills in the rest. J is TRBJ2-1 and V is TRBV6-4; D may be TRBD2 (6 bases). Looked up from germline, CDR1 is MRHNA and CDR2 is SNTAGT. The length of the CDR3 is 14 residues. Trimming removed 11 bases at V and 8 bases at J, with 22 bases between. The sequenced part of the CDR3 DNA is TGTGCCCGACCAAGACTAGGCCCGATCGATGAG. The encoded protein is CARPRLGPIDE. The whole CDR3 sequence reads CARPRLGPIDEQFF.

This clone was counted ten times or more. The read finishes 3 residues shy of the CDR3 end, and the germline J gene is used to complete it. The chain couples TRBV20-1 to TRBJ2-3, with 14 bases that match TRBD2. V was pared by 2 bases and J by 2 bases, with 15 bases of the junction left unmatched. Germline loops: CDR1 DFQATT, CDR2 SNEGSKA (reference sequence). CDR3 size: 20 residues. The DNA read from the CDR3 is TGCAGTGCTAGACCACTTATAGGACTAGCGGGGGGCCCTGTCACAGATACG. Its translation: CSARPLIGLAGGPVTDT. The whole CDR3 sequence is CSARPLIGLAGGPVTDTQYF.

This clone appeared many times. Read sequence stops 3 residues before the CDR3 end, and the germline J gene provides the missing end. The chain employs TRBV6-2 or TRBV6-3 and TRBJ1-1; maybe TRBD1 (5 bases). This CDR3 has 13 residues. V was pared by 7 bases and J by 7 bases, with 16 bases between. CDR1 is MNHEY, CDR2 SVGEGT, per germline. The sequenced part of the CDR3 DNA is TGTGCCAGCATGCGGGGGGGAGTCGTTGAA. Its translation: CASMRGGVVE. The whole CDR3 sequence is CASMRGGVVEAFF.

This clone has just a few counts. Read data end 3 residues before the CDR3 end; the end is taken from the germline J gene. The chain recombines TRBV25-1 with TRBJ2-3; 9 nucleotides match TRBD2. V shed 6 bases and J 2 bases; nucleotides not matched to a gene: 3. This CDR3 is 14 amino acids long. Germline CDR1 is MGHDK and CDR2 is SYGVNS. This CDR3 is CASRPSGATDTQYF. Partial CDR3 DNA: TGTGCCAGCAGGCCTAGCGGGGCCACAGATACG.

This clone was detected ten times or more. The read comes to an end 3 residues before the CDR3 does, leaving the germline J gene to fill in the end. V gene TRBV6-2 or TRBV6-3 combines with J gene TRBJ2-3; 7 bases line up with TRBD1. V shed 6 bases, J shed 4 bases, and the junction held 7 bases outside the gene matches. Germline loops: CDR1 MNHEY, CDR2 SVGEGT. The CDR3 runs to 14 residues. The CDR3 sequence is CASRTDRLADTQYF. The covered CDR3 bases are TGTGCCAGCAGGACGGACAGGCTCGCAGATACG.

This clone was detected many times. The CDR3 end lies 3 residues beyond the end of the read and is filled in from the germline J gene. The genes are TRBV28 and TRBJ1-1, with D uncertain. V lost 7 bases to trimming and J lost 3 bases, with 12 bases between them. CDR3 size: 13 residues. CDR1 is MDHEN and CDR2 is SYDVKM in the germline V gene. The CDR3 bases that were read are TGTGCCAGCACCCTCCCGGGGTACACTGAA. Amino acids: CASTLPGYTE. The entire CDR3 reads CASTLPGYTEAFF.

This CDR3 is CASRGQGSVSYNSPLHF. The covered CDR3 bases are TGCGCCAGCAGGGGACAGGGTAGTGTATCCTATAATTCACCC. The chain is built from TRBV10-2 and TRBJ1-6; TRBD1 matches at 9 bases. Read coverage stops 3 residues before the CDR3 terminus; the germline J gene supplies the remainder. The CDR3 is 17 residues long. V was clipped by 6 bases and J by 1 base; unmatched bases: 7. Looked up from germline, CDR1 is WSHSY and CDR2 is SAAADI.

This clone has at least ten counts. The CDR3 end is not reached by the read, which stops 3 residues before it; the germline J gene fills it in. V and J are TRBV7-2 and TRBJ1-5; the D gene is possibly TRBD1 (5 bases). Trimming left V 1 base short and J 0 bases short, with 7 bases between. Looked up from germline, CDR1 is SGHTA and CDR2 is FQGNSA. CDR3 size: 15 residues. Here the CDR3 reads CASSLGTYSNQPQHF. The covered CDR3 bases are TGTGCCAGCAGCTTAGGGACATATAGCAATCAGCCC.

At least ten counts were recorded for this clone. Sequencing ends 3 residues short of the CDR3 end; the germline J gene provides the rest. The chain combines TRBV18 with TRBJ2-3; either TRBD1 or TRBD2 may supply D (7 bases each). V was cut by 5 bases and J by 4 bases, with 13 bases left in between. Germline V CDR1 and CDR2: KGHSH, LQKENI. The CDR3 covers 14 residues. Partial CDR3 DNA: TGTGCCAGCTCAGCGACAGGGAGGGCAGATACG. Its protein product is CASSATGRADT. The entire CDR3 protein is CASSATGRADTQYF.

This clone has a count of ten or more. The CDR3 reads CASSSEQGAQLGYTF. Partial CDR3 DNA: TGTGCCAGCAGCTCCGAACAGGGGGCGCAACTCGGC. The chain joins TRBV5-4 to TRBJ1-2; TRBD1 matches at 9 bases. Coverage ceases 3 residues before the CDR3 finishes, and the germline J gene fills in the end. CDR1 and CDR2 (germline): SGHNT, YYREEE (reference sequence). This CDR3 is built from 15 residues.

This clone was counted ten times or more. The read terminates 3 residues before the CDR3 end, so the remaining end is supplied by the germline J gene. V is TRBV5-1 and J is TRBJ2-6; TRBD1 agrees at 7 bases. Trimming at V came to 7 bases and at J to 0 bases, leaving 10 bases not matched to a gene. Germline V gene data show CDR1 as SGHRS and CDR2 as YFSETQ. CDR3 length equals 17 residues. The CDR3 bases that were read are TGCGCCAGCCAACAGGGGTCCGCTATCTCTGGGGCCAACGTC. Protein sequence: CASQQGSAISGANV. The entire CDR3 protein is CASQQGSAISGANVLTF. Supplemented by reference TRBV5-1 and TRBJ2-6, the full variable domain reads KAGVTQTPRYLIKTRGQQVTLSCSPISGHRSVSWYQQTPGQGLQFLFEYFSETQRNKGNFPGRFSGRQFSNSRSEMNVSTLELGDSALYLCASQQGSAISGANVLTFGAGSRLTVL.

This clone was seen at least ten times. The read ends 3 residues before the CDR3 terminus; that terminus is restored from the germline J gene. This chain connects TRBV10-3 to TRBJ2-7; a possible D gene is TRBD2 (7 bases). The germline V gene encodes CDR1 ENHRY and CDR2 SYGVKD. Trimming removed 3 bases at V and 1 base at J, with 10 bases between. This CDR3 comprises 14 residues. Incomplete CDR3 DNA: TGTGCCATCAGTGACGCGGGGGCTTCCTACGAG. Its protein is CAISDAGASYE. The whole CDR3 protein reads CAISDAGASYEQYF.

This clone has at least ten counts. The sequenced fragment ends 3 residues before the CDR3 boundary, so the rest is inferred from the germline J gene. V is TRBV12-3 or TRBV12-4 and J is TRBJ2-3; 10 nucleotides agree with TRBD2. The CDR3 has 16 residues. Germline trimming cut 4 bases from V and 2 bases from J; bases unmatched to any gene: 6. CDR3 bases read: TGTGCCAGCAGTTCCCGGACTAGCGGTAACACAGATACG. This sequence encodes CASSSRTSGNTDT. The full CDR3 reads CASSSRTSGNTDTQYF.

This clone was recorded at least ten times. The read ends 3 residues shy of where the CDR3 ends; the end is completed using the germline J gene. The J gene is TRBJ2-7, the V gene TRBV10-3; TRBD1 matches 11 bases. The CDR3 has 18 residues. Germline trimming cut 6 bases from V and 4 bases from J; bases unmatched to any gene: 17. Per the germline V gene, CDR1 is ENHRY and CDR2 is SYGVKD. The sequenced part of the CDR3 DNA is TGTGCCATCAGCCCTCCTGGGACGGCCGGGACAGGGGGATACGAG. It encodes CAISPPGTAGTGGYE. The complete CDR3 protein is CAISPPGTAGTGGYEQYF.

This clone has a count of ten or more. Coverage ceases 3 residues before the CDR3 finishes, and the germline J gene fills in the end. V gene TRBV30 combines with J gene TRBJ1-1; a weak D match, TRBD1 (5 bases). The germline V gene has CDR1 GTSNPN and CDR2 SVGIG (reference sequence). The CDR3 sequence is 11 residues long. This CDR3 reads CAWKKPGAAFF. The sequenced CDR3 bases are TGTGCCTGGAAGAAGCCTGGGGCA.

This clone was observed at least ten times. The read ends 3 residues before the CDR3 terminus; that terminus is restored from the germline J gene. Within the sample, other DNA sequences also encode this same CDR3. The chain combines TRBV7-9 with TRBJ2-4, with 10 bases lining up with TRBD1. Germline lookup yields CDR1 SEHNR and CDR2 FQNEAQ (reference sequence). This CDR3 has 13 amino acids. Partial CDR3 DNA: TGTGCCAGCAGCTTCAGACAGGGGGCCCAT. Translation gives CASSFRQGAH. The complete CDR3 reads CASSFRQGAHQYF.

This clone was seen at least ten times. The CDR3 protein is CASSLDIRLAHEQFF. CDR3 DNA, as far as it was read: TGTGCCAGCAGCTTGGATATTCGGCTAGCTCATGAG. The chain recombines TRBV5-4 with TRBJ2-1, with D possibly being TRBD2 (5 bases). The CDR3 goes on 3 residues after the read ends, and that part is filled in from the germline J gene. Trimming left V 0 bases short and J 8 bases short, with 15 bases between. The CDR3 is 15 residues long. The germline V gene encodes CDR1 SGHNT and CDR2 YYREEE (reference sequence). The full variable domain, in which reference TRBV5-4 and TRBJ2-1 provide the parts outside the CDR3, is ETGVTQSPTHLIKTRGQQVTLRCSSQSGHNTVSWYQQALGQGPQFIFQYYREEENGRGNFPPRFSGLQFPNYSSELNVNALELDDSALYLCASSLDIRLAHEQFFGPGTRLTVL.

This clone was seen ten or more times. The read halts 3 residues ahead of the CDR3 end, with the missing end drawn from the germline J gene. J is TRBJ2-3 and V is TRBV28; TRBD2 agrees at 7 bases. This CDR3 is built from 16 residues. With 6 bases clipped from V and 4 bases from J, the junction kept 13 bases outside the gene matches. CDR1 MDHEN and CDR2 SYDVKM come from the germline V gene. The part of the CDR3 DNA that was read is TGTGCCAGCAGCAATCCCTTTGCGGGAGTCTCAGATACG. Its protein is CASSNPFAGVSDT. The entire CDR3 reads CASSNPFAGVSDTQYF.

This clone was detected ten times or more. The CDR3 loop is CASSSRDTYEQYF. Partial CDR3 DNA: TGCGCCAGCAGTTCCCGGGACACCTACGAG. J is TRBJ2-7 and V is TRBV10-2, with a weak D call TRBD1 (6 bases). The read terminates 3 residues before the CDR3 end, so the remaining end is supplied by the germline J gene. The germline V gene has CDR1 WSHSY and CDR2 SAAADI. This CDR3 region has 13 residues. V lost 5 bases and J 2 bases, leaving 10 bases between the germline ends.

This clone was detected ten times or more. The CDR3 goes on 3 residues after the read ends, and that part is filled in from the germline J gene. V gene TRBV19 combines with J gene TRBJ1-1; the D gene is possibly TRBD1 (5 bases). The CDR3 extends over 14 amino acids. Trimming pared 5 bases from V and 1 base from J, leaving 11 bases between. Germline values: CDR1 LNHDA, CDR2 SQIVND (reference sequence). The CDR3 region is CASSLRQGNTEAFF. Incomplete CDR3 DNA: TGTGCCAGTAGTCTTCGTCAGGGGAACACTGAA.

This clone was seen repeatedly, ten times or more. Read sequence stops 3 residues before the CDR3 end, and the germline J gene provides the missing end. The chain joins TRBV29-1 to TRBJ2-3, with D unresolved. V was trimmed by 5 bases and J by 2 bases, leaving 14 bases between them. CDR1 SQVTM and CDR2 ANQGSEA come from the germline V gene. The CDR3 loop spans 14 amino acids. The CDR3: CSVWATAYTDTQYF. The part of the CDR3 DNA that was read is TGCAGCGTTTGGGCGACCGCGTACACAGATACG.

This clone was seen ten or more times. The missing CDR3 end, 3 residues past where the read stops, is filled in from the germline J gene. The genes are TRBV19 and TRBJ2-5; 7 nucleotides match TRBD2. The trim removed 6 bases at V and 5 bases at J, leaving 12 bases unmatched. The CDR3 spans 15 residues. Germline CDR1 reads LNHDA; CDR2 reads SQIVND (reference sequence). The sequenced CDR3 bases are TGTGCCAGTAGGTCGTCAGTCGGGGGGTCCGAGACC. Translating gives CASRSSVGGSET. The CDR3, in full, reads CASRSSVGGSETQYF.

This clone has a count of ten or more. The CDR3 reads CASSQAFEKLFF. The CDR3 DNA, read in part, is TGCGCCAGCAGCCAGGCTTTTGAAAAA. This chain connects TRBV4-1 to TRBJ1-4; D not certain. The read comes to an end 3 residues before the CDR3 does, leaving the germline J gene to fill in the end. The germline V and J ends were trimmed by 3 bases and 7 bases, with 6 bases remaining between them. The CDR3 runs to 12 residues. Germline V gene lookup returns CDR1 MGHRA and CDR2 YSYEKL.

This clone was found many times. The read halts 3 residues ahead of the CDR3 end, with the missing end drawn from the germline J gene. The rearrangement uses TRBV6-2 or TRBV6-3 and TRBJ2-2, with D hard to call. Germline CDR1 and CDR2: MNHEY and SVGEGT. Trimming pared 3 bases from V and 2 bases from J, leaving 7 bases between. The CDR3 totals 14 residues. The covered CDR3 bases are TGTGCCAGCAGTTATTCGGTCAACACCGGGGAG. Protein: CASSYSVNTGE. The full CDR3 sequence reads CASSYSVNTGELFF.

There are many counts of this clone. CDR3 DNA, as far as it was read: TGTGCCAGCAGAACAGGGGGCGTGAACACTGAA. It translates to CASRTGGVNTE. The whole CDR3 sequence is CASRTGGVNTEAFF. V is TRBV28 and J is TRBJ1-1, with 9 bases fitting TRBD1. The read stops 3 residues short of the end of the CDR3; the missing end is completed from the germline J gene. V lost 6 bases to trimming and J lost 0 bases; unmatched junction nucleotides: 2. This CDR3 has 14 amino acids. Germline lookup yields CDR1 MDHEN and CDR2 SYDVKM.

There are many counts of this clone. The CDR3 DNA, read in part, is TGTGCCAGCTCACGCTCCTCAGGGACAGGGAACAACTACGAG. Translating it yields CASSRSSGTGNNYE. The complete CDR3 sequence is CASSRSSGTGNNYEQYF. The V and J genes are TRBV18 and TRBJ2-7; 9 positions agree with TRBD1. The read comes to an end 3 residues before the CDR3 does, leaving the germline J gene to fill in the end. CDR1 KGHSH and CDR2 LQKENI come from the germline V gene. This CDR3 is built from 17 residues. Losses at the gene ends were 4 bases for V and 3 bases for J; bases not matched to a gene: 13.